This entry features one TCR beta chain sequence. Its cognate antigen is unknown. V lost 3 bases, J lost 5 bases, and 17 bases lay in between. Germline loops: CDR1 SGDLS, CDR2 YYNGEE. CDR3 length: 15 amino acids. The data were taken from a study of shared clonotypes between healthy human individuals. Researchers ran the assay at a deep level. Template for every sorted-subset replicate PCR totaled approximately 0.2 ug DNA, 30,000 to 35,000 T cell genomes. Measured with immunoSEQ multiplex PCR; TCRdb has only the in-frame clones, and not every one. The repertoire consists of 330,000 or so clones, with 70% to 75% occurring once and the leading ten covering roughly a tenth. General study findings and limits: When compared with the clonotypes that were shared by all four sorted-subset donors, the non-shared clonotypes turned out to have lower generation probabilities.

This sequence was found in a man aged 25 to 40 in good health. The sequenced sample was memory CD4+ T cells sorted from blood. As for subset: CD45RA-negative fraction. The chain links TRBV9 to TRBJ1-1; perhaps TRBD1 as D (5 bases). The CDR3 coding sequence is TGTGCCAGCAGCGGGGGAGTGGGGGTAAGGACTGAAGCTTTCTTT. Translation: CASSGGVGVRTEAFF.